The T cell receptor (beta chain) described here comes from a study of identical twins. Broader study findings: Whereas memory repertoires showed no such difference, abundant cord blood beta clonotypes carried fewer insertions. Low generation-probability sequences were in excess among twin-shared out-of-frame alpha sequences.

The V gene lost 5 bases and the J gene lost 0 bases, with 16 bases spanning the gap. CDR3 size: 17 residues. In germline, CDR1 is SGHTA, CDR2 FQGNSA. This clonotype showed up just a few times. Its antigen is currently unknown. TCRdb recomputed calls from the 5' RACE reads with MiXCR, one row per CDR3 protein. Of under 900,000 distinct CDR3 sequences listed, 15% to 20% are singletons. These sequences were also reported in another study, on T cells expressing NK-cell markers. That work adds: The study drew TCR beta repertoires from sorted CD3+CD56+NKG2C+, CD3+CD56+NKG2C- and CD3+CD56-NKG2C+ T cells. There were seven HCMV-seropositive donors and one seronegative donor among the eight sequenced.

This TCR came from a woman younger than 35 in good health. The sample taken for sequencing was PBMCs. The gene calls are TRBV7-2 and TRBJ2-2; D may match TRBD1 or TRBD2 (6 bases each). CDR3 amino acids: CASSPGRGRTNTGELFF. CDR3 in DNA: TGTGCCAGCAGCCCCGGCCGGGGGCGGACGAACACCGGGGAGCTGTTTTTT.